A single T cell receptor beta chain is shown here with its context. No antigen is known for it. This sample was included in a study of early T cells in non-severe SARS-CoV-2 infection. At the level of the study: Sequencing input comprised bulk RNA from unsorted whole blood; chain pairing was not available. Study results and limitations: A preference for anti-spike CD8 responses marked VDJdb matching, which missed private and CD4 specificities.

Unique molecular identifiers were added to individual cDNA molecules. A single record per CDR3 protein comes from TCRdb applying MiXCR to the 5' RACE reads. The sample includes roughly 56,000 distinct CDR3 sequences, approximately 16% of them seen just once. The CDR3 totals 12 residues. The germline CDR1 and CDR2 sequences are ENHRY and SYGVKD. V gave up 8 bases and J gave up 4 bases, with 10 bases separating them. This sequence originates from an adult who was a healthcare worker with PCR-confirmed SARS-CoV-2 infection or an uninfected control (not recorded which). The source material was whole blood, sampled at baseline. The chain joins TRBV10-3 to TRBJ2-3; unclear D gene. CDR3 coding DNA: TGTGCCATCGGGATGTATTCAGATACGCAGTATTTT. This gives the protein CAIGMYSDTQYF.